These 18 T cell receptor beta chains came from one sample sequenced in a study of T cell responses to AZD1222 COVID-19 vaccine. The data were produced by immunoSEQ multiplex PCR, yet TCRdb's version contains in-frame clones alone and is incomplete. The data contain about 140,000 clones, roughly 90% of them seen just once; the ten biggest clones take up approximately 1.5%. Sequences were derived from peripheral blood, sampled on day 0 of AZD1222 vaccination. The receptors shown here come from an adult in good health.

The chain carries TRBV9 and TRBJ1-1; the D is unclear. The CDR3 extends over 13 amino acids. Trimming removed 3 bases at V and 7 bases at J, with 13 bases between. Looked up from germline, CDR1 is SGDLS and CDR2 is YYNGEE. In DNA form, the CDR3 reads TGTGCCAGCAGCGGACCGGGAAGCGGTGAAGCTTTCTTT. This translates into CASSGPGSGEAFF. Full variable domain (outside the CDR3, taken from reference TRBV9 and TRBJ1-1): DSGVTQTPKHLITATGQRVTLRCSPRSGDLSVYWYQQSLDQGLQFLIQYYNGEERAKGNILERFSAQQFPDLHSELNLSSLELGDSALYFCASSGPGSGEAFFGQGTRLTVV.

The chain joins TRBV24-1 to TRBJ2-2; D may be TRBD2 (6 bases). Germline CDR1 KGHDR, CDR2 SFDVKD. This CDR3 contains 16 residues. Trimming pared 6 bases from V and 2 bases from J, leaving 15 bases between. The CDR3 here is CATSRSGVTNTGELFF. The CDR3 DNA follows: TGTGCCACCAGTCGTAGCGGTGTTACAAACACCGGGGAGCTGTTTTTT.

This chain connects TRBV18 to TRBJ2-5; 9 bases align to TRBD1. This CDR3 has 15 amino acids. CDR1 KGHSH and CDR2 LQKENI come from the germline V gene. Germline trimming cut 3 bases from V and 5 bases from J; bases unmatched to any gene: 7. The CDR3 DNA is TGTGCCAGCTCACCTACGGACAGGGGAGGGGAGACCCAGTACTTC. It codes for CASSPTDRGGETQYF.

The J gene is TRBJ2-1, the V gene TRBV11-3; no firm D call. The CDR3 has 13 residues. CDR1 and CDR2 (germline): SGHNT, YENEEA. The ends were cut back, 1 base at V and 8 bases at J, with 9 bases in the middle. The chain's CDR3 is CASSLVYSYEQFF. The CDR3 DNA is TGTGCCAGCAGCTTAGTTTACTCCTATGAGCAGTTCTTC.

The gene calls are TRBV7-6 and TRBJ1-5, with D tentatively TRBD1 (5 bases). The germline CDR1 and CDR2 sequences are SGHVS and FNYEAQ. The V gene lost 5 bases and the J gene lost 4 bases, with 24 bases spanning the gap. This CDR3 contains 18 residues. The CDR3 DNA reads TGTGCCAGCAGCCTGGGGGAGGGTGGTACAGCACCGAATCAGCCCCAGCATTTT. Its protein product is CASSLGEGGTAPNQPQHF.

V is TRBV9 and J is TRBJ2-1, with D perhaps matching TRBD2 (5 bases). The CDR3 is 14 residues long. V dropped 0 bases and J dropped 9 bases, with 13 bases sitting between them. The germline V gene encodes CDR1 SGDLS and CDR2 YYNGEE. The CDR3, as DNA: TGTGCCAGCAGCGTAGAAGGCTTGGGGAGTGAGCAGTTCTTC. Residues: CASSVEGLGSEQFF.

This clone was observed once. This rearrangement joins TRBV12-5 to TRBJ1-3; TRBD1 matches at 7 bases. With 0 bases clipped from V and 6 bases from J, the junction kept 8 bases outside the gene matches. Germline lookup yields CDR1 LGHNT and CDR2 FRNRAP. The CDR3 has 16 amino acids. CDR3 sequence (DNA): TGTGCTAGTGGTTTGGTGACGGACAGGCGATTAAACACCATATATTTT. Encoded protein: CASGLVTDRRLNTIYF.

The chain links TRBV15 to TRBJ2-1; TRBD1 agrees at 7 bases. Germline V gene lookup returns CDR1 LNHNV and CDR2 YYDKDF (reference sequence). This CDR3 spans 14 amino acids. V dropped 2 bases and J dropped 6; count of bases not matched to a gene: 4. The CDR3 loop reads CATSRKTGFNEQFF. The CDR3 coding sequence is TGTGCCACCAGCAGAAAGACAGGGTTCAATGAGCAGTTCTTC.

J is TRBJ2-3 and V is TRBV20-1; possible D gene TRBD1, 6 bases. Germline V gene sequence: CDR1 DFQATT, CDR2 SNEGSKA (reference sequence). CDR3 size: 16 residues. V lost 3 bases to trimming and J lost 1 base, with 17 bases between them. CDR3 nucleotide sequence: TGCAGTGCTAGTGGGATTCAGGGGTCGGGCACAGATACGCAGTATTTT. As protein: CSASGIQGSGTDTQYF.

This clone showed up just once. This chain links TRBV7-3 with TRBJ2-1; D possibly matches TRBD1 or TRBD2 (5 bases each). From germline, CDR1 is SGHTA and CDR2 FQGTGA. V was clipped by 3 bases and J by 5 bases, with 8 bases between them. The CDR3 runs 13 residues. The CDR3 DNA reads as TGTGCCAGCAGCTTGGGACGAAACAATGAGCAGTTCTTC. As protein: CASSLGRNNEQFF.

V is TRBV7-2 and J is TRBJ2-1, with 10 bases identical to TRBD2. Germline V gene sequence: CDR1 SGHTA, CDR2 FQGNSA. The CDR3 has 17 amino acids. V was pared by 1 base and J by 10 bases, with 13 bases of the junction left unmatched. This CDR3 reads CASSLVRMVAGGPEQFF. CDR3 coding DNA: TGTGCCAGCAGCTTAGTTCGTATGGTAGCGGGAGGACCAGAGCAGTTCTTC.

The V and J genes are TRBV29-1 and TRBJ1-2, with a tentative D call TRBD1 (6 bases). Trimming pared 7 bases from V and 7 bases from J, leaving 22 bases between. The CDR3 covers 14 residues. Germline V CDR1 and CDR2: SQVTM, ANQGSEA. The DNA of the CDR3 is TGCAGCGCAAGCCAGGGGCGCGGGGCTCGTGGCTACACCTTC. This sequence encodes CSASQGRGARGYTF.

The V gene is TRBV30, the J gene TRBJ1-3; possible D gene TRBD1, 5 bases. Germline V lookup: CDR1 GTSNPN, CDR2 SVGIG (reference sequence). V lost 1 base and J lost 3, with 7 bases in between. CDR3 length: 13 residues. The CDR3 reads CAWSGGNGNTIYF. The CDR3 coding sequence is TGTGCCTGGAGTGGGGGGAATGGAAACACCATATATTTT.

This clone was seen only once. The CDR3 spells CASSIQGGSNQPQHF. CDR3 DNA: TGTGCCAGCAGTATACAGGGCGGGAGCAATCAGCCCCAGCATTTT. The V call is TRBV28, the J call TRBJ1-5; maybe TRBD1 (6 bases). Germline-derived CDR1 and CDR2 are MDHEN and SYDVKM. CDR3 length equals 15 residues. V was shortened by 5 bases and J by 1 base, with 12 bases between the two germline ends.

The rearrangement joins TRBV5-3 to TRBJ1-2, with a weak D call TRBD1 (5 bases). TRBV5-3 carries the ORF label, with uncertain function. V lost 6 bases and J 5 bases, leaving 14 bases between the germline ends. This CDR3 is built from 13 residues. The CDR3 here is CARKGEGMYGYTF. CDR3 coding DNA: TGTGCCAGAAAAGGGGAGGGTATGTATGGCTACACCTTC.

This clone was seen a single time. This chain connects TRBV7-3 to TRBJ2-1; TRBD2 aligns across 9 bases. Germline CDR1 is SGHTA and CDR2 is FQGTGA. V gave up 1 base and J gave up 9 bases; unmatched junction bases: 16. The CDR3 loop spans 18 amino acids. CDR3 DNA: TGTGCCAGCAGCTTAAATTATCGGAGTAGCGGGAGTATCGGTGAGCAGTTCTTC. It encodes CASSLNYRSSGSIGEQFF. Drawing the rest from reference TRBV7-3 and TRBJ2-1, the complete variable domain is GAGVSQTPSNKVTEKGKYVELRCDPISGHTALYWYRQSLGQGPEFLIYFQGTGAADDSGLPNDRFFAVRPEGSVSTLKIQRTERGDSAVYLCASSLNYRSSGSIGEQFFGPGTRLTVL.

The rearrangement uses TRBV9 and TRBJ2-2, with D perhaps TRBD1 or TRBD2 (5 bases each). Per germline, CDR1 SGDLS and CDR2 YYNGEE. Trimming pared 3 bases from V and 8 bases from J, leaving 14 bases between. The CDR3 runs to 14 residues. The CDR3 loop reads CASSEGWGSGELFF. CDR3 DNA: TGTGCCAGCAGCGAGGGATGGGGGTCGGGGGAGCTGTTTTTT.

V usage is TRBV11-2 and J usage is TRBJ2-5; the match to TRBD2 covers 7 bases. CDR3 length: 15 residues. From germline, CDR1 is SGHAT and CDR2 FQNNGV. Trimming cost V 4 bases and J 5 bases; bases outside gene matches: 10. The CDR3 bases are TGTGCCAGCAGCTCCGTGGACGGGGGGAGGGAGACCCAGTACTTC. Amino acid sequence: CASSSVDGGRETQYF.